This TCR beta chain was sequenced for a study of a mutant IDH1 vaccine in newly diagnosed glioma. Produced via immunoSEQ multiplex PCR; TCRdb's table is partial and in-frame only. The sample lists around 53,000 clones, roughly 84% occurring once. Notes on this clone: Its antigen is unidentified.

The time point denotes: week 35, safety follow-up. The content of each vaccine dose was 300 ug of mutant IDH1 20-mer peptide, and topical imiquimod accompanied it. The CDR3 is 13 amino acids. Germline V gene lookup returns CDR1 GTSNPN and CDR2 SVGIG (reference sequence). V was clipped by 5 bases and J by 4 bases; unmatched bases: 3. The receptor's source is a man in his forties or fifties with glioma. The source material was PBMCs, sampled from a glioma patient whose treatment included an IDH1 peptide vaccine. The V and J genes are TRBV30 and TRBJ1-2; 11 positions agree with TRBD1. The CDR3 DNA reads as TGTGCCTGGGAGGACAGGGGGCTCTATGGCTACACCTTC. Protein: CAWEDRGLYGYTF.